Shown below are 30 T cell receptor beta chains from a single sample sequenced in a study of blood T cell repertoires in COVID-19. Repertoires were generated with immunoSEQ multiplex PCR, while TCRdb's copy carries only in-frame clones and drops some. The data show 150,000 or so clones, about four fifths seen once. Material: peripheral blood. All receptors derive from a human donor with acute or convalescent COVID-19. The donor label of this sample is uncertain.

With regard to this clone: Other nucleotide sequences from this sample produce the same CDR3. The genes are TRBV6-5 and TRBJ1-1; possible D gene TRBD1, 5 bases. The V gene lost 0 bases and the J gene lost 5 bases, with 7 bases spanning the gap. This CDR3 has 13 residues. The germline V gene encodes CDR1 MNHEY and CDR2 SVGAGI. The CDR3 is CASSYSRGTEAFF. DNA for the CDR3: TGTGCCAGCAGTTACTCACGGGGGACTGAAGCTTTCTTT.

The chain employs TRBV30 and TRBJ1-3; D might be TRBD1 (6 bases). V was clipped by 1 base and J by 5 bases, with 12 bases between them. The CDR3 runs to 14 residues. CDR1 and CDR2 (germline): GTSNPN, SVGIG (reference sequence). This CDR3 reads CAWSGGGGRNTIYF. The DNA of the CDR3 is TGTGCCTGGAGTGGAGGGGGGGGCCGAAACACCATATATTTT.

The chain couples TRBV11-3 to TRBJ2-3, with TRBD2 identical over 7 bases. Trimming cost V 5 bases and J 0 bases; bases outside gene matches: 5. CDR1 is SGHNT, CDR2 YENEEA, per germline. CDR3 length: 15 amino acids. The CDR3 DNA is TGTGCCAGCAGCCGCCGAGCGGGGAGCACAGATACGCAGTATTTT. This encodes CASSRRAGSTDTQYF.

There are many counts of this clone. The V gene is TRBV7-9, the J gene TRBJ1-2; a possible D gene is TRBD1 (6 bases). This CDR3 has 12 residues. Trimming removed 6 bases from V and 3 bases from J, with 8 bases in between. Germline CDR1 is SEHNR and CDR2 is FQNEAQ (reference sequence). CDR3 amino acids: CASRGGDYGYTF. The CDR3 DNA is TGTGCCAGCAGAGGGGGAGACTATGGCTACACCTTC.

As to this clone: The germline gene is not matched at one end of the junction; a read error may be the cause. The chain has TRBV10-1 and TRBJ1-4; weak D call: TRBD1 (5 bases). The CDR3 runs to 17 residues. The germline V gene encodes CDR1 WNHNN and CDR2 SYGVQD (reference sequence). The CDR3, as DNA: TGCGCCAGCATTGAGACCTTAACAGGTCCGACTAATGAAAAACTGTTTTTT. Its protein product is CASIETLTGPTNEKLFF.

This clone appeared once. The chain uses TRBV3-1 (or the pseudogene TRBV3-2) and TRBJ1-1, with 9 bases aligning to TRBD1. Germline trimming cut 3 bases from V and 3 bases from J; bases unmatched to any gene: 14. This CDR3 has 18 residues. Germline V gene sequence: CDR1 LGHDT, CDR2 YNNKEL (reference sequence). CDR3: CASSQEPFIQGADTEAFF. In DNA, the CDR3 is TGTGCCAGCAGCCAGGAGCCCTTCATACAGGGGGCGGACACTGAAGCTTTCTTT.

CDR3 sequence: CASSRQPNYEQYF. The CDR3 DNA reads as TGTGCCAGCAGTCGACAGCCGAACTACGAGCAGTACTTC. The chain recombines TRBV2 with TRBJ2-7; a possible D gene is TRBD1 (5 bases). Trimming took 5 bases from V and 3 from J, leaving 11 bases between them. Germline CDR1 reads SNHLY; CDR2 reads FYNNEI. The CDR3 runs 13 residues.

The chain links TRBV7-2 to TRBJ1-2; 12 nucleotides line up with TRBD1. This CDR3 has 18 amino acids. Germline values: CDR1 SGHTA, CDR2 FQGNSA. J was trimmed by 5 bases and V by 2 bases; bases with no gene match: 12. CDR3 nucleotide sequence: TGTGCCAGCAGCTTATCCGGGACAGGGGGCTTGTACTTATATGGCTACACCTTC. Amino acid sequence: CASSLSGTGGLYLYGYTF. Complete variable domain (other parts from reference TRBV7-2 and TRBJ1-2): GAGVSQSPSNKVTEKGKDVELRCDPISGHTALYWYRQSLGQGLEFLIYFQGNSAPDKSGLPSDRFSAERTGGSVSTLTIQRTQQEDSAVYLCASSLSGTGGLYLYGYTFGSGTRLTVV.

The chain links TRBV11-2 to TRBJ1-3; D remains ambiguous. CDR3 size: 15 residues. Per the germline V gene, CDR1 is SGHAT and CDR2 is FQNNGV. The V end lost 2 bases, the J end lost 0 bases, and 8 bases lay between the germline ends. The CDR3 nucleotides read TGTGCCAGCAGCTTACACATAGCCTCTGGAAACACCATATATTTT. As protein: CASSLHIASGNTIYF.

This clone was found a few times. This sequence joins TRBV5-8 and TRBJ2-7; the match to TRBD1 covers 8 bases. Germline trimming cut 1 base from V and 3 bases from J; bases unmatched to any gene: 3. Germline CDR1 reads SGHTS; CDR2 reads YDEGEE. CDR3 size: 14 residues. The CDR3: CASSLTGGIYEQYF. The CDR3 coding sequence is TGTGCCAGCAGCTTGACAGGGGGAATCTACGAGCAGTACTTC.

In DNA, the CDR3 is TGTGCCAGCAGCGCCGGGGGAGCTAACTATGGCTACACCTTC. Its protein is CASSAGGANYGYTF. The V gene is TRBV9, the J gene TRBJ1-2; TRBD1 is a possible D gene (5 bases). Germline V lookup: CDR1 SGDLS, CDR2 YYNGEE. The CDR3 has 14 amino acids. V lost 3 bases, J lost 0 bases, and 9 bases lay in between. Based on the CDR3 plus reference TRBV9 and TRBJ1-2, the full variable domain is DSGVTQTPKHLITATGQRVTLRCSPRSGDLSVYWYQQSLDQGLQFLIQYYNGEERAKGNILERFSAQQFPDLHSELNLSSLELGDSALYFCASSAGGANYGYTFGSGTRLTVV.

V usage is TRBV10-3 and J usage is TRBJ1-1, with 9 bases that match TRBD1. Unmatched junction bases numbered 9, after V lost 3 bases and J lost 7 bases. The CDR3 extends over 15 amino acids. CDR1 and CDR2 from the germline V gene are ENHRY and SYGVKD. The CDR3, as DNA: TGTGCCATCAGTGAAGGGACAGGGATCATCGGTGAAGCTTTCTTT. Protein product: CAISEGTGIIGEAFF.

This chain links TRBV7-9 with TRBJ1-2; no clear D. Trimming shortened V by 6 bases and J by 5 bases, and 16 bases separated the two germline ends. This CDR3 spans 14 amino acids. The germline CDR1 and CDR2 sequences are SEHNR and FQNEAQ (reference sequence). CDR3 coding DNA: TGTGCCAGCAGTCAGGCGGGCAAAGATTATGGCTACACCTTC. This encodes CASSQAGKDYGYTF.

V and J are TRBV2 and TRBJ1-4, with D unresolved. Trimming took 7 bases from V and 1 from J, leaving 13 bases between them. From germline, CDR1 is SNHLY and CDR2 FYNNEI. This CDR3 has 15 residues. CDR3 nucleotide sequence: TGTGCCAGCACGCCTAATCCGGGAACTAATGAAAAACTGTTTTTT. Amino acid sequence: CASTPNPGTNEKLFF.

In regard to this clone: Other DNA sequences of this sample code for an identical CDR3. V and J are TRBV7-2 and TRBJ2-5; TRBD2 aligns across 9 bases. The V segment lost 1 base and the J segment 4 bases; nucleotides outside the gene matches: 4. Germline-derived CDR1 and CDR2 are SGHTA and FQGNSA. This CDR3 region has 15 residues. Here the CDR3 reads CASSLGAGGLETQYF. The CDR3 DNA sequence: TGTGCCAGCAGCTTAGGAGCGGGGGGATTAGAGACCCAGTACTTC.

The chain recombines TRBV18 with TRBJ2-3, with 10 bases lining up with TRBD2. The CDR3 length is 14 residues. J lost 3 bases, V lost 6 bases, and 3 bases had no gene match. Germline V lookup: CDR1 KGHSH, CDR2 LQKENI. The CDR3, as DNA: TGTGCCAGCTCCACGACTAGCGGGACAGATACGCAGTATTTT. It yields the protein CASSTTSGTDTQYF.

This clone has only one observation. The J gene is TRBJ1-2, the V gene TRBV6-5; 8 bases align to TRBD1. Trimming at V came to 5 bases and at J to 2 bases, leaving 4 bases not matched to a gene. Per germline, CDR1 MNHEY and CDR2 SVGAGI. This CDR3 comprises 14 residues. Here the CDR3 reads CASSRQGRNYGYTF. In DNA, the CDR3 is TGTGCCAGCAGTCGACAGGGGCGAAACTATGGCTACACCTTC.

V is TRBV12-3 or TRBV12-4 and J is TRBJ1-5; no firm D call. The CDR3 extends over 13 amino acids. V was clipped by 2 bases and J by 6 bases, with 8 bases between them. The CDR3 region is CASSLSGSQPQHF. The CDR3 nucleotides are TGTGCCAGCAGTTTATCAGGTTCTCAGCCCCAGCATTTT.

The chain links TRBV4-1 to TRBJ1-3; D unresolved. V gave up 1 base and J gave up 12 bases, with 13 bases separating them. Germline V gene data show CDR1 as MGHRA and CDR2 as YSYEKL. The CDR3 loop spans 13 amino acids. CDR3 sequence: CASSQAPNTDIYF. For the CDR3, the DNA is TGCGCCAGCAGCCAAGCTCCTAATACAGACATATATTTT.

This rearrangement joins TRBV6-2 or TRBV6-3 to TRBJ1-6; 8 positions agree with TRBD1. Germline-derived CDR1 and CDR2 are MNHEY and SVGEGT. V lost 6 bases and J lost 7; bases outside the gene matches: 5. The CDR3 is 14 residues long. CDR3 DNA: TGTGCCAGCAGCCGCGGGGACAGGAATTCACCCCTCCACTTT. This translates into CASSRGDRNSPLHF.

The chain employs TRBV12-5 and TRBJ2-7, with D perhaps matching TRBD1 (5 bases). CDR3 size: 14 residues. Looked up from germline, CDR1 is LGHNT and CDR2 is FRNRAP. Trimming removed 1 base at V and 3 bases at J, with 10 bases between. CDR3 sequence reads: CASGLGQGLYEQYF. CDR3 nucleotide sequence: TGTGCTAGTGGTTTGGGGCAGGGCCTCTACGAGCAGTACTTC.

This rearrangement joins TRBV11-2 to TRBJ2-1; 9 bases are shared with TRBD2. The CDR3 totals 16 residues. Unmatched junction bases numbered 12, after V lost 6 bases and J lost 6 bases. Per the germline V gene, CDR1 is SGHAT and CDR2 is FQNNGV. CDR3: CASSLAASGVSNEQFF. The CDR3 DNA sequence: TGTGCCAGCAGTCTTGCGGCTAGCGGGGTGAGCAATGAGCAGTTCTTC.

This clone was detected once. J is TRBJ1-2 and V is TRBV20-1; D may be TRBD1 (5 bases). Germline V gene sequence: CDR1 DFQATT, CDR2 SNEGSKA (reference sequence). V was clipped by 3 bases and J by 4 bases, with 15 bases between them. This CDR3 comprises 14 residues. The CDR3 protein is CSASSPGLSYGYTF. The CDR3 DNA reads as TGCAGTGCTAGTTCTCCGGGACTTTCCTATGGCTACACCTTC.

This chain uses TRBV13 with TRBJ2-5; weak D call: TRBD1 (6 bases). CDR1 PRHDT and CDR2 FYEKMQ come from the germline V gene (reference sequence). The V and J ends lost 2 bases and 5 bases respectively, with 9 bases between them. This CDR3 comprises 13 residues. CDR3 sequence: CASSLSRGETQYF. The CDR3 DNA reads TGTGCCAGCAGCTTATCTAGGGGGGAGACCCAGTACTTC.

The chain joins TRBV19 to TRBJ2-4; D possibly corresponds to TRBD1 (5 bases). V shed 6 bases and J shed 0 bases, with 12 bases lying between them. CDR1 is LNHDA, CDR2 SQIVND, per germline (reference sequence). The CDR3 is 15 residues long. The CDR3 DNA is TGTGCCAGTAGCAACCAAGGGGTAGCCAAAAACATTCAGTACTTC. Protein sequence: CASSNQGVAKNIQYF.

V is TRBV4-2 and J is TRBJ2-5, with TRBD1 as a possible D gene (5 bases). V was cut by 3 bases and J by 5 bases, with 19 bases left in between. The CDR3 sequence is 16 residues long. The germline CDR1 and CDR2 sequences are LGHNA and YNFKEQ. The DNA for the CDR3 is TGTGCCAGCAGCCAGCCTCAGGGTAACCAAGGGGAGACCCAGTACTTC. Protein product: CASSQPQGNQGETQYF.

The chain recombines TRBV27 with TRBJ2-7; 7 bases are shared with TRBD2. Germline loops: CDR1 MNHEY, CDR2 SMNVEV (reference sequence). CDR3 length equals 11 residues. V was clipped by 5 bases and J by 7 bases; unmatched bases: 2. Written as DNA, the CDR3 is TGTGCCAGCAGTCCGGGACTAGAGCAGTACTTC. Protein sequence: CASSPGLEQYF.

This chain uses TRBV6-4 with TRBJ1-1; TRBD1 aligns across 9 bases. CDR1 and CDR2 (germline): MRHNA, SNTAGT. This CDR3 contains 13 residues. Trimming at V came to 8 bases and at J to 8 bases, leaving 9 bases not matched to a gene. The CDR3 bases are TGTGCCAGCTCAACGGACAGGGGCAGAGAAGCTTTCTTT. This gives the protein CASSTDRGREAFF.

This clone has only one observation. The chain uses TRBV20-1 and TRBJ2-2, with TRBD2 identical over 8 bases. This CDR3 comprises 15 residues. From germline, CDR1 is DFQATT and CDR2 SNEGSKA (reference sequence). V shed 3 bases and J 8 bases; nucleotides not matched to a gene: 11. CDR3 sequence: CSASASGGNRGELFF. For the CDR3, the DNA is TGCAGTGCTAGTGCGAGCGGGGGTAATAGGGGGGAGCTGTTTTTT.

The CDR3 DNA reads TGTGCCAGCAGCTACACAGATACGCAGTATTTT. This gives the protein CASSYTDTQYF. The V gene is TRBV4-2, the J gene TRBJ2-3, with D uncertain. The CDR3 has 11 amino acids. CDR1 is LGHNA, CDR2 YNFKEQ, per germline. V lost 5 bases to trimming and J lost 2 bases, with 2 bases between them.